The next 21 T cell receptor beta chains were all read from a single sample in a study of T cells after yellow fever vaccination. Using its own MiXCR run on the 5' RACE reads, TCRdb lists one record per CDR3 protein. The sample shows 200,000 to 300,000 distinct CDR3 sequences, 6.9% of them seen only once. Sequenced material: CD4+ T cells sorted from PBMCs, taken 15 days after the yellow fever booster vaccination. The receptor set was obtained from a young man who received the YFV17D yellow fever vaccine.

The chain uses TRBV15 and TRBJ2-5; D not certain. This CDR3 is built from 13 residues. V lost 3 bases and J lost 1, with 6 bases in between. Germline values: CDR1 LNHNV, CDR2 YYDKDF (reference sequence). CDR3 sequence reads: CATSREIQETQYF. CDR3 nucleotides: TGTGCCACCAGCAGGGAAATCCAAGAGACCCAGTACTTC.

This clonotype was found a few times. In nucleotides, the CDR3 is TGTGCCGGCAGGGAGGCCGGGGAGCTGTTTTTT. Amino acid sequence: CAGREAGELFF. V is TRBV30 and J is TRBJ2-2; D might be TRBD2 (6 bases). Germline V gives CDR1 GTSNPN, CDR2 SVGIG (reference sequence). The CDR3 is made up of 11 amino acids. V lost 8 bases to trimming and J lost 6 bases, with 10 bases between them.

This chain uses TRBV28 with TRBJ2-7; the D gene is possibly TRBD2 (5 bases). V was shortened by 2 bases and J by 5 bases, with 19 bases between the two germline ends. Germline V gene sequence: CDR1 MDHEN, CDR2 SYDVKM. This CDR3 has 16 residues. The CDR3 loop is CASSLIGGRLPDEQYF. The CDR3 DNA reads as TGTGCCAGCAGTTTAATAGGTGGTAGACTACCTGACGAGCAGTACTTC.

This clonotype occurred many times. This chain uses TRBV15 with TRBJ1-1, with unresolved D. Germline V gene lookup returns CDR1 LNHNV and CDR2 YYDKDF (reference sequence). The CDR3 totals 15 residues. The V and J ends lost 0 bases and 6 bases respectively, with 14 bases between them. The CDR3 here is CATSRDIGANAEAFF. CDR3 sequence (DNA): TGTGCCACCAGCAGAGATATAGGAGCTAACGCTGAAGCTTTCTTT.

This clonotype has at least ten counts. The gene calls are TRBV6-2 or TRBV6-3 and TRBJ2-2; 14 bases are shared with TRBD2. This CDR3 has 17 residues. From germline, CDR1 is MNHEY and CDR2 SVGEGT. V was pared by 5 bases and J by 5 bases, with 7 bases of the junction left unmatched. CDR3 coding DNA: TGTGCCAGCAGTCGCCCGGGACTAGCGGGAGATACCGGGGAGCTGTTTTTT. Translation: CASSRPGLAGDTGELFF.

The genes are TRBV7-6 and TRBJ2-5; D ambiguous. The CDR3 runs to 17 residues. Germline loops: CDR1 SGHVS, CDR2 FNYEAQ. The ends were cut back, 5 bases at V and 2 bases at J, with 21 bases in the middle. CDR3 bases: TGTGCCAGCAGCCTCTTCCCCATTCGACGACCACAAGAGACCCAGTACTTC. Its protein is CASSLFPIRRPQETQYF.

In its sample, this clonotype was seen many times. The gene calls are TRBV5-1 and TRBJ2-1; 11 bases match TRBD2. The V segment lost 4 bases and the J segment 3 bases; nucleotides outside the gene matches: 3. This CDR3 region has 15 residues. Germline CDR1 SGHRS, CDR2 YFSETQ. CDR3 protein: CASSTGLAGYNEQFF. The DNA for the CDR3 is TGCGCCAGCAGCACTGGACTAGCGGGCTACAATGAGCAGTTCTTC. The variable domain in full, completed from reference TRBV5-1 and TRBJ2-1, reads KAGVTQTPRYLIKTRGQQVTLSCSPISGHRSVSWYQQTPGQGLQFLFEYFSETQRNKGNFPGRFSGRQFSNSRSEMNVSTLELGDSALYLCASSTGLAGYNEQFFGPGTRLTVL.

This clonotype occurred many times. The chain joins TRBV28 to TRBJ2-1; a possible D gene is TRBD1 (6 bases). The V end was cut by 5 bases, the J end by 9 bases, with 11 bases between. The CDR3 loop spans 12 amino acids. Germline V gene data show CDR1 as MDHEN and CDR2 as SYDVKM. In DNA, the CDR3 is TGTGCCAGCAGTGCATCAGGGGCTGAGCAGTTCTTC. Protein product: CASSASGAEQFF.

This clonotype appeared a few times. The V gene is TRBV20-1, the J gene TRBJ2-5, with 9 bases matching TRBD1. The CDR3 runs to 13 residues. With 5 bases clipped from V and 5 bases from J, the junction kept 6 bases outside the gene matches. CDR1 is DFQATT and CDR2 is SNEGSKA in the germline V gene (reference sequence). CDR3 sequence: CSARDRVTETQYF. As DNA, the CDR3 is TGCAGTGCTCGGGACAGGGTGACGGAGACCCAGTACTTC.

This clonotype was seen many times. This chain joins TRBV28 and TRBJ2-4; weak D call: TRBD2 (5 bases). The germline V gene encodes CDR1 MDHEN and CDR2 SYDVKM. The CDR3 has 15 residues. Deletions cut 8 bases from V and 0 bases from J, with 14 bases between. As DNA, the CDR3 is TGTGCCAGCGGGAGTCCACCCCAAGCCAAAAACATTCAGTACTTC. This codes for CASGSPPQAKNIQYF.

This clonotype occurred many times. V usage is TRBV5-1 and J usage is TRBJ2-3; weak D call: TRBD2 (5 bases). Germline V lookup: CDR1 SGHRS, CDR2 YFSETQ. Between the trimmed V and J ends, which lost 5 bases and 6 bases, there was a span of 10 bases. CDR3 size: 12 residues. CDR3 in amino acids: CASSRDKDTQYF. The CDR3 DNA reads TGCGCCAGCAGTCGGGATAAGGATACGCAGTATTTT.

This clonotype was recorded at least ten times. The chain recombines TRBV7-2 with TRBJ2-4; the D call may be TRBD1 or TRBD2 (5 bases each). This CDR3 has 17 amino acids. CDR1 and CDR2 (germline): SGHTA, FQGNSA. The ends were cut back, 1 base at V and 0 bases at J, with 13 bases in the middle. CDR3 in amino acids: CASSLVPGTGAKNIQYF. The DNA for the CDR3 is TGTGCCAGCAGCTTAGTGCCGGGGACGGGAGCCAAAAACATTCAGTACTTC.

This clonotype was detected only a few times. The CDR3 DNA sequence: TGTGCCAGCAGTTTTACAACAACTAATGAAAAACTGTTTTTT. Its translation is CASSFTTTNEKLFF. This sequence joins TRBV6-2 or TRBV6-3 and TRBJ1-4; D not resolved. CDR3 size: 14 residues. The germline V gene has CDR1 MNHEY and CDR2 SVGEGT. The V and J ends lost 4 bases and 0 bases respectively, with 6 bases between them.

This clonotype was seen a few times. The chain uses TRBV12-3 or TRBV12-4 and TRBJ2-5; D is undetermined. The V and J ends lost 3 bases and 7 bases respectively, with 9 bases between them. The CDR3 covers 12 residues. The CDR3 protein is CASSLGSGTQYF. The DNA for the CDR3 is TGTGCCAGCAGTTTGGGGTCAGGGACCCAGTACTTC.

This clonotype has at least ten counts. This chain connects TRBV18 to TRBJ2-3; TRBD2 agrees at 8 bases. The trim removed 3 bases at V and 4 bases at J, leaving 6 bases unmatched. Germline CDR1 and CDR2: KGHSH and LQKENI. This CDR3 has 15 residues. CDR3 nucleotide sequence: TGTGCCAGCTCACCGGGACTAGAATTTTCAGATACGCAGTATTTT. Translating gives CASSPGLEFSDTQYF.

This clonotype was counted at least ten times. The CDR3 DNA reads as TGTGCCAGCAGTTCCCCCGGGCGGACTCCGGATACGCAGTATTTT. It encodes CASSSPGRTPDTQYF. The J gene is TRBJ2-3, the V gene TRBV27, with TRBD2 as a possible D gene (5 bases). V was clipped by 4 bases and J by 6 bases, with 17 bases between them. This CDR3 comprises 15 residues. CDR1 and CDR2 from the germline V gene are MNHEY and SMNVEV (reference sequence).

At least ten counts were recorded for this clonotype. The V and J genes are TRBV5-1 and TRBJ2-5; 7 bases are a match to TRBD1. The CDR3 loop spans 17 amino acids. CDR1 SGHRS and CDR2 YFSETQ come from the germline V gene. V lost 0 bases to trimming and J lost 1 base; unmatched junction nucleotides: 9. The CDR3 region has the DNA TGCGCCAGCAGCTTGGCTGGCGCCGGGACAGTCCAAGAGACCCAGTACTTC. Translation gives CASSLAGAGTVQETQYF.

This clonotype was detected a few times. V gene TRBV29-1 combines with J gene TRBJ2-7; tentatively, D is TRBD1 (6 bases). The germline V gene has CDR1 SQVTM and CDR2 ANQGSEA. The CDR3 extends over 14 amino acids. V was shortened by 6 bases and J by 1 base, with 16 bases between the two germline ends. CDR3 nucleotides: TGCAGCGTCGCACAGGGCCAAAAGTCCTACGAGCAGTACTTC. Encoded protein: CSVAQGQKSYEQYF.

The chain uses TRBV5-1 and TRBJ2-5; 8 bases fit TRBD1. The CDR3 is 16 residues long. Losses at the gene ends were 1 base for V and 4 bases for J; bases not matched to a gene: 9. Germline V CDR1 and CDR2: SGHRS, YFSETQ. Here the CDR3 reads CASSLIRDRRRETQYF. In DNA form, the CDR3 reads TGCGCCAGCAGCTTGATCCGGGACAGGAGAAGAGAGACCCAGTACTTC.

This clonotype was seen many times. This chain links TRBV4-3 with TRBJ2-3, with 8 bases identical to TRBD2. The J segment lost 8 bases and the V segment lost 1 base, leaving 11 bases of the junction unmatched. CDR3 length: 16 amino acids. From germline, CDR1 is LGHNA and CDR2 YSLEER. CDR3 in amino acids: CASSQATSSGSGTQYF. The CDR3 DNA reads TGCGCCAGCAGCCAAGCCACGTCTAGCGGGTCCGGTACGCAGTATTTT.

There are a few counts of this clonotype. The V call is TRBV19, the J call TRBJ2-7; TRBD1 aligns across 7 bases. This CDR3 has 16 amino acids. The trim removed 6 bases at V and 0 bases at J, leaving 11 bases unmatched. The germline CDR1 and CDR2 sequences are LNHDA and SQIVND (reference sequence). The CDR3 DNA is TGTGCCAGTAGCAAAACTTCGACAGGGATCTCCTACGAGCAGTACTTC. It yields the protein CASSKTSTGISYEQYF.